The rows below give T cell receptor beta chains drawn from one sample of a study of blood T cell repertoires in COVID-19. TCRdb's copy holds only in-frame clones and misses some; the assay was immunoSEQ multiplex PCR. This sample has 100,000 or so clones, with approximately 87% found just once. Sample: peripheral blood. These receptors all stem from a woman aged 30 to 39 with acute or convalescent COVID-19. CDR3s leave out the opening cysteine and the closing phenylalanine or tryptophan. Fields, in order: D gene, V gene, clone size, J gene, CDR3 protein. D genes are given only for firm matches. The size entry is marked missing in some rows and otherwise reads once, few, many or a size class.

>-|TRBV30|-|TRBJ1-2
AWSVSGNYGYT
>-|TRBV7-3|-|TRBJ1-4
ASSPSGLTNEKLF
>-|TRBV3-1/TRBV3-2|-|TRBJ2-1
ASSLRDTVYNEQF
>-|TRBV28|-|TRBJ2-2
ASSLNTGELF
>-|TRBV30|few|TRBJ2-7
AWSPHRDEQY
>TRBD1|TRBV28|-|TRBJ2-7
ASSLDLGQDYEQY
>-|TRBV14|-|TRBJ1-3
ASSQDQNSGNTIY
>TRBD2|TRBV11-2|-|TRBJ2-2
ASSPLAGQNTGELF
>-|TRBV7-9|once|TRBJ2-7
ASSLAGQAYEQY
>TRBD1|TRBV14|-|TRBJ2-6
ASSPRQGAFLSGANVLT
>-|TRBV7-8|-|TRBJ1-5
ASSLGGSGWGNQPQH
>TRBD1|TRBV6-1|-|TRBJ1-6
ASSEITGGDSPLH
>-|TRBV6-5|-|TRBJ1-4
ASSSERSATNEKLF
>-|TRBV25-1|-|TRBJ1-3
ASSEAGGEPGNTIY